The 4 T cell receptor beta chains presented below share a single source sample, sequenced in a study of T cell responses to AZD1222 COVID-19 vaccine. Data came from immunoSEQ multiplex PCR; TCRdb stores just in-frame clones and leaves some out. The sample holds approximately 75,000 clones, roughly 84% seen once. The sequencing used peripheral blood, collected 28 days after the second AZD1222 dose. The receptors derive from an adult who received the AZD1222 COVID-19 vaccine.

The rearrangement uses TRBV7-2 and TRBJ2-7; 9 bases line up with TRBD1. The CDR3 runs 15 residues. Germline CDR1 and CDR2: SGHTA and FQGNSA. The J segment lost 3 bases and the V segment lost 3 bases, leaving 6 bases of the junction unmatched. The CDR3 spells CASSFRRTGVYEQYF. The CDR3 nucleotides read TGTGCCAGCAGCTTCAGGCGGACAGGGGTCTACGAGCAGTACTTC.

The genes are TRBV6-5 and TRBJ1-6; perhaps TRBD1 as D (5 bases). The germline V and J ends were trimmed by 0 bases and 11 bases, with 11 bases remaining between them. CDR1 is MNHEY, CDR2 SVGAGI, per germline. This CDR3 has 14 amino acids. For the CDR3, the DNA is TGTGCCAGCAGTTACTCGAAGGGGACGGCACCCCTCCACTTT. Protein sequence: CASSYSKGTAPLHF.

The chain uses TRBV7-2 and TRBJ2-7; D might be TRBD1 (6 bases). The CDR3 runs to 14 residues. Germline CDR1 and CDR2: SGHTA and FQGNSA. Between the trimmed V and J ends, which lost 4 bases and 5 bases, there was a span of 15 bases. CDR3 loop: CASSYTGLTDEQYF. The CDR3 nucleotides are TGTGCCAGCAGCTACACAGGGTTAACCGACGAGCAGTACTTC.

The gene calls are TRBV7-2 and TRBJ1-1; D ambiguous. The length of the CDR3 is 10 residues. Trimming stripped 5 bases from V and 2 bases from J, with 0 bases between. The germline gives CDR1 SGHTA, CDR2 FQGNSA. The CDR3: CASSNTEAFF. In DNA form, the CDR3 reads TGTGCCAGCAGCAACACTGAAGCTTTCTTT.